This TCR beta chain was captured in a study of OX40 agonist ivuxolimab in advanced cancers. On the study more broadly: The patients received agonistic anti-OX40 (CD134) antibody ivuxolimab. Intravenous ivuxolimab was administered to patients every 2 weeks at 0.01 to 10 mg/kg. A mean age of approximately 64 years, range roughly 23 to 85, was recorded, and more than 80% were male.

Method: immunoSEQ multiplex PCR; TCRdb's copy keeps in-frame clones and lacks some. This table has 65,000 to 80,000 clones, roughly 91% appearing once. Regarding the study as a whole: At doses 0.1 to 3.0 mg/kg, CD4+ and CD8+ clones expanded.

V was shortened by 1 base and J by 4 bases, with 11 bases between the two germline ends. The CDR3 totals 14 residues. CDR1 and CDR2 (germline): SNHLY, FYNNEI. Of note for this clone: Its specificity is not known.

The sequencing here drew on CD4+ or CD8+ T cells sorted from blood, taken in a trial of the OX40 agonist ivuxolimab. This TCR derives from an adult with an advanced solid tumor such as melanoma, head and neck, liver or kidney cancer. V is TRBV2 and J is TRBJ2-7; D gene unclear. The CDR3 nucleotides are TGTGCCAGCAGTGAAGAGGGTCGTTCTTACGAGCAGTACTTC. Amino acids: CASSEEGRSYEQYF. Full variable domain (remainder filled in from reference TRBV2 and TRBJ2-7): EPEVTQTPSHQVTQMGQEVILRCVPISNHLYFYWYRQILGQKVEFLVSFYNNEISEKSEIFDDQFSVERPDGSNFTLKIRSTKLEDSAMYFCASSEEGRSYEQYFGPGTRLTVT.